Below, one TCR beta chain is given with its context. The sample belongs to a study of siplizumab effects on memory and regulatory T cells. Germline CDR1 reads SNHLY; CDR2 reads FYNNEI. With V trimmed by 0 bases and J by 8 bases, 7 bases remained unmatched. CDR3 length: 16 residues. Produced via immunoSEQ multiplex PCR; TCRdb's table is partial and in-frame only. The data contain 50,000 to 60,000 clones, more than 75% of them seen just once; the ten biggest clones take up roughly 0.37%. The chain joins TRBV2 to TRBJ2-1; 10 bases match TRBD2. The origin of this receptor is a human donor in good health. Material for sequencing was naive CD8+ T cells sorted from blood. The CDR3 DNA reads TGTGCCAGCAGTGAAGCGGTAGCGGGAGGCCCTTATGAGCAGTTCTTC. The encoded protein is CASSEAVAGGPYEQFF.